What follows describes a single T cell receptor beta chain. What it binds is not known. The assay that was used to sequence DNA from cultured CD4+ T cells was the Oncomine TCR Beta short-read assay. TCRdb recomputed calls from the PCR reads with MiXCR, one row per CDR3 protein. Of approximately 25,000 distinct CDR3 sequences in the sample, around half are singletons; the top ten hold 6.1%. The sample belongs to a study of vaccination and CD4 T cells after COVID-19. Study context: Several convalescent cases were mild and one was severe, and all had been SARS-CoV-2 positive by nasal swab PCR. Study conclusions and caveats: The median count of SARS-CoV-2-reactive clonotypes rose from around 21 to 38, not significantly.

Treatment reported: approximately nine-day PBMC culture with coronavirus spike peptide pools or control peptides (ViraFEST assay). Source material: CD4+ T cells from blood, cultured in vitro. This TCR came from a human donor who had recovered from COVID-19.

CDR3 sequence reads: CASSPYGGSSSYNEQFF. The CDR3 coding sequence is TGTGCCAGCAGCCCTTACGGGGGGTCGAGCTCCTACAATGAGCAGTTCTTC. The chain couples TRBV11-3 to TRBJ2-1, with TRBD2 matching over 7 bases. V was pared by 5 bases and J by 0 bases, with 10 bases of the junction left unmatched. This CDR3 has 17 residues. Germline CDR1 and CDR2: SGHNT and YENEEA.